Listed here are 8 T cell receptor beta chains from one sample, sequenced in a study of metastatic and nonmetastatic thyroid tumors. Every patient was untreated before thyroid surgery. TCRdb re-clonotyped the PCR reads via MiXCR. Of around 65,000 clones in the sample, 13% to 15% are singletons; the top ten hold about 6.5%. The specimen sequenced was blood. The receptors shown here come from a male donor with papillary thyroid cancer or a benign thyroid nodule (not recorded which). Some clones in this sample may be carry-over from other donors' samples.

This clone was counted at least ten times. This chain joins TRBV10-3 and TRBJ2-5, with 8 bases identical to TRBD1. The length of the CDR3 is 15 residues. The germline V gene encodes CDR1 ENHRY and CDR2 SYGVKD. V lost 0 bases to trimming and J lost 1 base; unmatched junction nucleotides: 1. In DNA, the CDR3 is TGTGCCATCAGTGAGTCGCAGGGGGCCCAAGAGACCCAGTACTTC. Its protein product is CAISESQGAQETQYF.

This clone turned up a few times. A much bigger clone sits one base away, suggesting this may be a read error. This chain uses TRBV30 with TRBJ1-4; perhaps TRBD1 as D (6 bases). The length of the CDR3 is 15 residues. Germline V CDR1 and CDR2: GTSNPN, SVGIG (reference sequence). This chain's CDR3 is CARSVGQGVLKGVFF. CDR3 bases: TGTGCCCGGAGTGTTGGGCAGGGCGTGTTGAAGGGGGTGTTTTTT. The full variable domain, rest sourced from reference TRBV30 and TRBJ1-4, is SQTIHQWPATLVQPVGSPLSLECTVEGTSNPNLYWYRQAAGRGLQLLFYSVGIGQISSEVPQNLSASRPQDRQFILSSKKLLLSDSGFYLCARSVGQGVLKGVFFGSGTQLSVL.

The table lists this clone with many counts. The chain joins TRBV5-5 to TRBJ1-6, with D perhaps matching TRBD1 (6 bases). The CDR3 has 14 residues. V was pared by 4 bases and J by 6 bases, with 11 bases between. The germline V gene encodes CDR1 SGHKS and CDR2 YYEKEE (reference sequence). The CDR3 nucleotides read TGTGCCAGCAGCAGCGACAGGATTAATTCACCCCTCCACTTT. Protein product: CASSSDRINSPLHF.

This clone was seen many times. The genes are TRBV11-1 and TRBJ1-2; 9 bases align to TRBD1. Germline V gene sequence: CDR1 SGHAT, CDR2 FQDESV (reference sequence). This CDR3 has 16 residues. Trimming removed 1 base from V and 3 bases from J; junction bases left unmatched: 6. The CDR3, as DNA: TGTGCCAGCAGCTTAGGGGACAGGGAGGGACACTATGGCTACACCTTC. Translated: CASSLGDREGHYGYTF.

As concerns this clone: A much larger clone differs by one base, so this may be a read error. The CDR3 protein is CASIPSNTGEMFF. CDR3 nucleotide sequence: TGTGCCAGTATACCCAGCAACACCGGGGAGATGTTTTTT. The rearrangement uses TRBV19 and TRBJ2-2; D may be TRBD2 (5 bases). The CDR3 has 13 amino acids. Germline assignment: CDR1 LNHDA and CDR2 SQIVND (reference sequence).

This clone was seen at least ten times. CDR3 sequence (DNA): TGTGCCAGCAGCTTAGACGGGAGGGAATCCTACGAGCAGTACTTC. This encodes CASSLDGRESYEQYF. The J gene is TRBJ2-7, the V gene TRBV7-6; 8 nucleotides line up with TRBD2. V shed 1 base and J 1 base; nucleotides not matched to a gene: 3. This CDR3 has 15 amino acids. In germline, CDR1 is SGHVS, CDR2 FNYEAQ.

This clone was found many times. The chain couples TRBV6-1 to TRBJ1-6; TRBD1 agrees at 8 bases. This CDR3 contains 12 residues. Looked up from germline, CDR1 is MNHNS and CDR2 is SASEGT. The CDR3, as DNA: TGTTCCACCGGGACAGGCAATTCACCCCTCCACTTT. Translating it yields CSTGTGNSPLHF.

CDR3 in amino acids: CASSLGPYNEQFF. DNA for the CDR3: TGTGCCAGTAGTCTAGGGCCTTACAATGAGCAGTTCTTC. The V call is TRBV19, the J call TRBJ2-1; D not certain. The germline CDR1 and CDR2 sequences are LNHDA and SQIVND (reference sequence). The CDR3 totals 13 residues. V lost 5 bases and J lost 4, with 9 bases in between.